This passage covers 10 T cell receptor beta chains from one sample sequenced in a study of T cell clonality in common variable immunodeficiency. TCRdb keeps only in-frame clones here, not all; method: immunoSEQ multiplex PCR. Listed here are tens of thousands of clones without any singletons, the top ten holding 2.5% to 3.5%. The material sequenced was peripheral blood mononuclear cells. The receptors come from a person aged 18 to 70 in good health.

This clone was seen at least ten times. At one end the junction does not follow the germline gene, possibly because of a read error. The read halts 3 residues ahead of the CDR3 end, with the missing end drawn from the germline J gene. The sample contains more than one DNA sequence encoding this CDR3. V is TRBV5-5 and J is TRBJ2-7; TRBD1 is a possible D gene (5 bases). The CDR3 sequence is 13 residues long. The germline V gene has CDR1 SGHKS and CDR2 YYEKEE (reference sequence). CDR3 region: CASSLQGAYEQYF. The sequenced CDR3 bases are TGTGCCAGTAGCTTGCAGGGTGCCTACGAG.

This clone has at least ten counts. The read is 3 residues too short to cover the CDR3 end, so that end is filled in from the germline J gene. The chain links TRBV6-1 to TRBJ1-2; D unresolved. This CDR3 region has 12 residues. CDR1 is MNHNS, CDR2 SASEGT, per germline. The V end was cut by 2 bases, the J end by 7 bases, with 8 bases between. The CDR3 sequence: CASSEYGIGYTF. The CDR3 bases that were read are TGTGCCAGCAGTGAATACGGTATTGGC.

This clone was seen ten or more times. Partial CDR3 DNA: TGCGCCAGCAGCCAGCAGACAGGGTTTAACTATGGC. This sequence encodes CASSQQTGFNYG. The whole CDR3 protein reads CASSQQTGFNYGYTF. The rearrangement uses TRBV4-1 and TRBJ1-2; 7 bases are a match to TRBD1. The CDR3 end lies 3 residues beyond the end of the read and is filled in from the germline J gene. The J segment lost 1 base and the V segment lost 3 bases, leaving 5 bases of the junction unmatched. CDR1 is MGHRA and CDR2 is YSYEKL in the germline V gene. The CDR3 loop spans 15 amino acids.

This clone showed up many times. The missing CDR3 end, 3 residues past where the read stops, is filled in from the germline J gene. This rearrangement joins TRBV5-4 to TRBJ1-2; D is ambiguous. Germline V lookup: CDR1 SGHNT, CDR2 YYREEE (reference sequence). Trimming shortened V by 6 bases and J by 1 base, and 7 bases separated the two germline ends. The CDR3 spans 12 residues. CDR3 residues: CASTSSNYGYTF. Partial CDR3 DNA: TGTGCCAGCACCTCCAGTAACTATGGC.

Many counts were recorded for this clone. The read stops 3 residues short of the end of the CDR3; the missing end is completed from the germline J gene. This chain links TRBV10-3 with TRBJ1-1; 7 bases map to TRBD1. This CDR3 is 13 amino acids long. Germline-derived CDR1 and CDR2 are ENHRY and SYGVKD. With 9 bases clipped from V and 2 bases from J, the junction kept 6 bases outside the gene matches. The covered CDR3 bases are TGTGCCATTACCGGGACAGCAAACACTGAA. As protein: CAITGTANTE. The complete CDR3 protein is CAITGTANTEAFF.

This clone was picked up many times. The CDR3 end lies 3 residues beyond the end of the read and is filled in from the germline J gene. This chain joins TRBV2 and TRBJ2-3, with no clear D. This CDR3 has 14 amino acids. Between the trimmed V and J ends, which lost 5 bases and 4 bases, there was a span of 13 bases. In germline, CDR1 is SNHLY, CDR2 FYNNEI. The part of the CDR3 DNA that was read is TGTGCCAGCAGTTCCGAGGCCAGGTCAGATACG. Translated: CASSSEARSDT. The entire CDR3 is CASSSEARSDTQYF.

This clone was seen repeatedly, ten times or more. The read is 3 residues too short to cover the CDR3 end, so that end is filled in from the germline J gene. V gene TRBV5-4 combines with J gene TRBJ2-3; D gene unclear. This CDR3 region has 14 residues. Germline lookup yields CDR1 SGHNT and CDR2 YYREEE (reference sequence). Trimming removed 4 bases from V and 6 bases from J, with 15 bases in between. The CDR3 bases that were read are TGTGCCAGCAGCGCGACAAACAGACCGGATACG. As protein: CASSATNRPDT. In full, the CDR3 reads CASSATNRPDTQYF.

With regard to this clone: The CDR3 end lies 3 residues beyond the end of the read and is filled in from the germline J gene. The V call is TRBV5-1, the J call TRBJ2-7, with D possibly matching TRBD2 (5 bases). Trimming pared 0 bases from V and 4 bases from J, leaving 11 bases between. From germline, CDR1 is SGHRS and CDR2 YFSETQ. The CDR3 loop spans 14 amino acids. CDR3 residues: CASSLDRRRYEQYF. CDR3 bases read: TGCGCCAGCAGCTTGGATAGGAGGCGGTACGAG.

This clone was seen many times. With the read ending 3 residues before the CDR3 end, the germline J gene is used to fill in that end. This chain uses TRBV13 with TRBJ2-1, with D possibly TRBD2 on 6 matching bases. The CDR3 runs 13 residues. V was trimmed by 6 bases and J by 9 bases, leaving 15 bases between them. Germline CDR1 and CDR2: PRHDT and FYEKMQ (reference sequence). Incomplete CDR3 DNA: TGTGCCAGCAGAAGCCCCGCGGGGAGTGAG. Residues: CASRSPAGSE. The CDR3 as a whole reads CASRSPAGSEQFF.

This clone has a count of ten or more. Sequencing ends 3 residues short of the CDR3 end; the germline J gene provides the rest. J is TRBJ2-3 and V is TRBV5-1; 7 bases align to TRBD1. The CDR3 loop spans 16 amino acids. V lost 0 bases and J lost 3; bases outside the gene matches: 7. Germline lookup yields CDR1 SGHRS and CDR2 YFSETQ. The sequenced part of the CDR3 DNA is TGCGCCAGCAGCTTGGACAGGGGTCTCGTGACAGATACG. This sequence encodes CASSLDRGLVTDT. The whole CDR3 sequence reads CASSLDRGLVTDTQYF.